A single sample is the source of the 2 T cell receptor beta chains below, sequenced in a study of T cells after yellow fever vaccination. TCRdb redid the calling of the 5' RACE reads with MiXCR, one entry per CDR3 protein. The sample lists around 550,000 distinct CDR3 sequences, 19% occurring once. The sample consisted of PBMCs, taken 15 days after the yellow fever booster vaccination. All receptors derive from a man aged 30 to 39 who received the YFV17D yellow fever vaccine.

This clonotype was counted a few times. V gene TRBV21-1 combines with J gene TRBJ2-3; the table's D call, TRBD1, was not checked against the DNA. TRBV21-1 counts as a pseudogene. The CDR3 covers 17 residues. CDR3 bases: TGTGCCAGCAGCAATTTCCGCGACAGGGCTAGAGCAGATACGCAGTATTTT. Amino acid sequence: CASSNFRDRARADTQYF.

The CDR3 nucleotides read TGCGCCAGCAGCCAAGATGGGGGTAGAGGGTTCTTCATGAACACTGAAGCTTTCTTT. Translated, it gives CASSQDGGRGFFMNTEAFF. V is TRBV4-3 and J is TRBJ1-1; D is possibly TRBD1 (5 bases). Germline V lookup: CDR1 LGHNA, CDR2 YSLEER. With 0 bases removed from V and 0 bases from J, the gap between germline ends came to 20 bases. This CDR3 has 19 residues.